What follows are 20 T cell receptor beta chains derived from one specimen sequenced in a study of blood T cells in healthy people across ages. PCR was performed a second time for roughly 7 to 12 cycles using a sample-barcoded 5' primer and a J-beta primer mix. TCRdb analysed the 5' RACE reads with MiXCR anew, one entry per CDR3 protein. The repertoire consists of around 1.5 million distinct CDR3 sequences, with roughly 40% occurring once and the leading ten covering roughly 8.2%. Material for sequencing was blood. The receptor set was obtained from a woman aged 18-35 years in good health.

This clonotype was seen a handful of times. V is TRBV20-1 and J is TRBJ1-2; D gene ambiguous. Trimming pared 0 bases from V and 2 bases from J, leaving 13 bases between. The CDR3 totals 15 residues. Germline V gene sequence: CDR1 DFQATT, CDR2 SNEGSKA (reference sequence). CDR3 in DNA: TGCAGTGCTAGAGATCGGGAGGTAATGAACTATGGCTACACCTTC. Residues: CSARDREVMNYGYTF.

J is TRBJ2-7 and V is TRBV20-1, with 9 nucleotides matching TRBD1. V was pared by 1 base and J by 5 bases, with 9 bases of the junction left unmatched. CDR1 is DFQATT, CDR2 SNEGSKA, per germline (reference sequence). The CDR3 is 15 amino acids. CDR3 loop: CSARVLGTGKDEQYF. CDR3 DNA: TGCAGTGCTAGAGTTTTAGGGACAGGGAAGGACGAGCAGTACTTC.

The chain combines TRBV6-1 with TRBJ2-1; TRBD1 matches 10 bases. Trimming at V came to 3 bases and at J to 10 bases, leaving 12 bases not matched to a gene. Per germline, CDR1 MNHNS and CDR2 SASEGT. The CDR3 consists of 16 residues. The CDR3 DNA reads as TGTGCCAGCAGTGATACCGGGACAGGGGCGAAAGGGGAGCAGTTCTTC. As protein: CASSDTGTGAKGEQFF.

This clonotype was found many times. For the CDR3, the DNA is TGTGCCACAAAGCCAGCGGGAGACTACAATGAGCAGTTCTTC. Amino acid sequence: CATKPAGDYNEQFF. The chain couples TRBV12-3 or TRBV12-4 to TRBJ2-1; 8 bases are a match to TRBD2. V shed 10 bases and J 3 bases; nucleotides not matched to a gene: 8. This CDR3 has 14 amino acids.

The V gene is TRBV3-1, the J gene TRBJ2-3, with 10 nucleotides matching TRBD2. The CDR3 covers 15 residues. Per germline, CDR1 LGHDT and CDR2 YNNKEL (reference sequence). The junction had 5 bases not matched to a gene; V was cut back by 6 bases and J by 2 bases. The CDR3: CASRTGTSDTDTQYF. CDR3 nucleotides: TGTGCCAGCAGGACAGGGACTAGCGACACAGATACGCAGTATTTT.

The table lists this clonotype with a few counts. The rearrangement joins TRBV3-1 to TRBJ2-7; D is unresolved. V lost 1 base, J lost 7 bases, and 11 bases lay in between. CDR3 size: 13 residues. CDR1 and CDR2 from the germline V gene are LGHDT and YNNKEL (reference sequence). The CDR3 DNA follows: TGTGCCAGCAGCCAAGCTCCCCTAAAGGAGCAGTACTTC. It specifies CASSQAPLKEQYF.

This clonotype was observed a handful of times. V gene TRBV27 combines with J gene TRBJ1-2; D unclear. From germline, CDR1 is MNHEY and CDR2 SMNVEV (reference sequence). Trimming left V 3 bases short and J 6 bases short, with 14 bases between. CDR3 length: 14 residues. The CDR3 DNA reads as TGTGCCAGCAGTTTTACGGGCGCCAACAATGGCTACACCTTC. This gives the protein CASSFTGANNGYTF.

Details on this clonotype: A junction end diverges from the germline sequence, so it may reflect a read error. The rearrangement joins TRBV7-2 to TRBJ2-5, with a tentative D call TRBD1 (5 bases). Germline loops: CDR1 SGHTA, CDR2 FQGNSA. The CDR3 length is 12 residues. This chain's CDR3 is CASSSEQETPYF. CDR3 coding DNA: TGTGCCAGCAGTTCTGAACAGGAAACCCCGTACTTC.

J is TRBJ2-2 and V is TRBV12-3 or TRBV12-4, with 7 positions matching TRBD1. The CDR3 runs to 17 residues. The trim removed 7 bases at V and 1 base at J, leaving 12 bases unmatched. Written as DNA, the CDR3 is TGTGCCAGCATTCGAAATCTCGGGACAGTGAACACCGGGGAGCTGTTTTTT. It codes for CASIRNLGTVNTGELFF.

The chain carries TRBV11-2 and TRBJ2-5; possibly TRBD2 for D (6 bases). The DNA end favors TRBJ2-7, so the J call may be wrong. Germline CDR1 reads SGHAT; CDR2 reads FQNNGV. The CDR3 consists of 15 residues. The CDR3 region has the DNA TGTGCCAGCAGCTTAGTGAACGGAGGGGACTGCGAGCAGTACTTC. Amino acids: CASSLVNGGDCEQYF.

The gene calls are TRBV27 and TRBJ2-3; 10 positions agree with TRBD1. V lost 4 bases and J lost 0; bases outside the gene matches: 10. The V gene's germline CDR1 is MNHEY and CDR2 SMNVEV (reference sequence). The CDR3 loop spans 18 amino acids. The CDR3: CASSSKWTGGTSTDTQYF. In nucleotides, the CDR3 is TGTGCCAGCAGTTCCAAATGGACAGGGGGAACTAGCACAGATACGCAGTATTTT.

This clonotype occurred many times. The CDR3 here is CASSLPTDNSPLHF. CDR3 in DNA: TGTGCCAGCAGCTTACCAACAGATAATTCACCCCTCCACTTT. V usage is TRBV7-9 and J usage is TRBJ1-6; D unresolved. Germline V gives CDR1 SEHNR, CDR2 FQNEAQ (reference sequence). The CDR3 loop spans 14 amino acids. V was clipped by 2 bases and J by 5 bases, with 7 bases between them.

This clonotype came up once. This CDR3 reads CASSLAPSGGYTQYF. The DNA for the CDR3 is TGTGCCAGCAGTTTAGCGCCTAGCGGGGGGTATACGCAGTATTTT. The rearrangement joins TRBV12-3 or TRBV12-4 to TRBJ2-3; TRBD2 agrees at 11 bases. The CDR3 runs to 15 residues. V trimming: 0 bases; J trimming: 7 bases; junction bases outside the gene matches: 3.

The chain uses TRBV20-1 and TRBJ1-2; maybe TRBD1 (6 bases). Germline CDR1 is DFQATT and CDR2 is SNEGSKA (reference sequence). The CDR3 loop spans 14 amino acids. V lost 4 bases, J lost 2 bases, and 14 bases lay in between. This CDR3 is CSATNREPNYGYTF. Written as DNA, the CDR3 is TGCAGTGCTACCAACAGGGAACCCAACTATGGCTACACCTTC.

This chain connects TRBV4-1 to TRBJ2-3, with 12 bases fitting TRBD2. There are 19 residues in the CDR3. The germline V gene has CDR1 MGHRA and CDR2 YSYEKL. Trimming cost V 0 bases and J 0 bases; bases outside gene matches: 7. CDR3 residues: CASSQDDRGLAGSTDTQYF. CDR3 DNA sequence: TGCGCCAGCAGCCAAGACGACCGAGGACTAGCGGGGAGCACAGATACGCAGTATTTT.

The chain recombines TRBV11-3 with TRBJ2-2; TRBD2 might be the D (5 bases). The CDR3 is 16 residues long. V was shortened by 5 bases and J by 3 bases, with 16 bases between the two germline ends. Looked up from germline, CDR1 is SGHNT and CDR2 is YENEEA. The CDR3 region has the DNA TGTGCCAGCAGCCCCTGCGAGGGAGAGGACACCGGGGAGCTGTTTTTT. Residues: CASSPCEGEDTGELFF.

V is TRBV9 and J is TRBJ2-2, with D unclear. CDR1 and CDR2 from the germline V gene are SGDLS and YYNGEE. The V end lost 3 bases, the J end lost 4 bases, and 7 bases lay between the germline ends. The CDR3 is 13 residues long. In nucleotides, the CDR3 is TGTGCCAGCAGCGCCCAAGTCACCGGGGAGCTGTTTTTT. It encodes CASSAQVTGELFF.

This chain uses TRBV15 with TRBJ2-1; possible D gene TRBD2, 5 bases. Trimming stripped 1 base from V and 0 bases from J, with 16 bases between. The V gene's germline CDR1 is LNHNV and CDR2 YYDKDF (reference sequence). This CDR3 has 18 residues. Here the CDR3 reads CATSRVGGFAASYNEQFF. The CDR3 bases are TGTGCCACCAGCAGAGTTGGAGGTTTTGCGGCCTCCTACAATGAGCAGTTCTTC.

Of note for this clonotype: At one of its ends the junction is not consistent with the germline gene, which may arise from a read error. The J gene is TRBJ2-5, the V gene TRBV5-1; TRBD2 matches 10 bases. This CDR3 spans 14 amino acids. Germline V gene data show CDR1 as SGHRS and CDR2 as YFSETQ. The CDR3 DNA is TGCACCAGCAGCTTAGCGGGGGGCCAAGAGACCCAGTACTTC. Its translation: CTSSLAGGQETQYF.

This clonotype is a singleton in its sample. V is TRBV20-1 and J is TRBJ2-7; D uncertain. Germline-derived CDR1 and CDR2 are DFQATT and SNEGSKA (reference sequence). V gave up 3 bases and J gave up 10 bases, with 19 bases separating them. This CDR3 has 13 amino acids. The CDR3, as DNA: TGCAGTGCTAGCGAGCCACTTCAAGAGGCCCAGTACTTC. Its translation is CSASEPLQEAQYF.